The sequence of this T cell receptor (beta chain) was determined in a study of vaccination effects on CD4 cells after COVID-19. Culture lasted about nine days before CD4+ T cell isolation. Vaccination of participants consisted of two doses of either the BNT162b2 or mRNA-1273 vaccine. Sequenced by immunoSEQ multiplex PCR; TCRdb stores in-frame clones only, minus some. The data hold 70,000 or so clones, with roughly 73% observed a single time. A remark on this clone: Its antigen is not known.

The length of the CDR3 is 16 residues. Germline CDR1 is SGHVS and CDR2 is FQNEAQ. Trimming removed 7 bases at V and 2 bases at J, with 20 bases between. The V and J genes are TRBV7-8 and TRBJ2-5; tentatively, D is TRBD1 (6 bases). The clonotype was recovered from a human donor who received a COVID-19 vaccine. The specimen comprised CD4+ T cells from PBMCs cultured without peptide, sampled after COVID-19 vaccination. This CDR3 is CASKLQGLFVQETQYF. CDR3 DNA: TGTGCCAGCAAACTCCAGGGGTTATTTGTGCAAGAGACCCAGTACTTC.